This TCR beta chain was documented in a study of T cell responses to AZD1222 COVID-19 vaccine. Repertoires were generated with immunoSEQ multiplex PCR, while TCRdb's copy carries only in-frame clones and drops some. The sample lists roughly 110,000 clones; around 90% were seen once. The CDR3 is 12 amino acids. Germline-derived CDR1 and CDR2 are SEHNR and FQNEAQ (reference sequence). V was pared by 5 bases and J by 7 bases, with 9 bases between. The sample consisted of peripheral blood, taken on day 0 of AZD1222 vaccination. The rearrangement uses TRBV7-9 and TRBJ1-5; D gene ambiguous. This TCR was recovered from an adult in good health. The CDR3: CASSPPGQPQHF. CDR3 nucleotide sequence: TGTGCCAGCAGCCCCCCGGGGCAGCCCCAGCATTTT.